Each of the 9 T cell receptor beta chains below was sequenced from the same sample in a study of cytomegalovirus exposure and HLA in healthy donors. Researchers ran the PCR with 60 Vbeta and 13 Jbeta primers. TCRdb's copy holds only in-frame clones and misses some; the assay was immunoSEQ multiplex PCR. Among hundreds of thousands of clones listed, around four fifths were seen once. The specimen sequenced was PBMCs. Receptors originate from a male donor in good health and CMV-seronegative.

This rearrangement joins TRBV9 to TRBJ1-1, with no clear D. CDR3 length equals 14 residues. Germline loops: CDR1 SGDLS, CDR2 YYNGEE. With 2 bases removed from V and 1 base from J, the gap between germline ends came to 9 bases. CDR3 in DNA: TGTGCCAGCAGCGTCGCCGGTACGAACACTGAAGCTTTCTTT. Amino acid sequence: CASSVAGTNTEAFF.

The chain has TRBV18 and TRBJ2-2; no definite D call. The CDR3 consists of 14 residues. Germline CDR1 KGHSH, CDR2 LQKENI. V gave up 2 bases and J gave up 6 bases, with 10 bases separating them. CDR3 in amino acids: CASSPTRSPGELFF. Written as DNA, the CDR3 is TGTGCCAGCTCACCAACACGGAGCCCCGGGGAGCTGTTTTTT. The variable domain in full, with the rest retrieved from reference TRBV18 and TRBJ2-2, is NAGVMQNPRHLVRRRGQEARLRCSPMKGHSHVYWYRQLPEEGLKFMVYLQKENIIDESGMPKERFSAEFPKEGPSILRIQQVVRGDSAAYFCASSPTRSPGELFFGEGSRLTVL.

Here the CDR3 reads CASSQEGGASYEQYF. In nucleotides, the CDR3 is TGCGCCAGCAGCCAAGAAGGGGGGGCTTCCTACGAGCAGTACTTC. The chain recombines TRBV4-1 with TRBJ2-7; the D gene is possibly TRBD2 (7 bases). There are 15 residues in the CDR3. V was cut by 0 bases and J by 1 base, with 10 bases left in between. In germline, CDR1 is MGHRA, CDR2 YSYEKL.

This clone appeared a single time. The chain uses TRBV6-5 and TRBJ2-1; 10 nucleotides align to TRBD2. Trimming cost V 5 bases and J 7 bases; bases outside gene matches: 8. The CDR3 runs 15 residues. Germline V gives CDR1 MNHEY, CDR2 SVGAGI. In nucleotides, the CDR3 is TGTGCCAGCAGTCCGCCGACACTAGCGGGAAATGAGCAGTTCTTC. Residues: CASSPPTLAGNEQFF.

V gene TRBV6-5 combines with J gene TRBJ2-5; 9 bases map to TRBD2. Judging by the DNA end, TRBJ2-7 fits better; the J call may be wrong. The CDR3 runs 15 residues. In germline, CDR1 is MNHEY, CDR2 SVGAGI. The CDR3 DNA is TGTGCCAGCAGTTACTGGCTAGCGGGAACCTACGAGCAGTACTTC. As protein: CASSYWLAGTYEQYF.

V and J are TRBV11-2 and TRBJ2-4, with 7 bases matching TRBD1. CDR3 length: 17 residues. The germline V gene encodes CDR1 SGHAT and CDR2 FQNNGV. With 0 bases clipped from V and 0 bases from J, the junction kept 5 bases outside the gene matches. The CDR3 here is CASSLDQGDLAKNIQYF. For the CDR3, the DNA is TGTGCCAGCAGCTTAGACCAGGGGGATCTAGCCAAAAACATTCAGTACTTC.

V is TRBV4-1 and J is TRBJ2-3; D is perhaps TRBD1 (8 bases). The germline CDR1 and CDR2 sequences are MGHRA and YSYEKL. The CDR3 sequence is 16 residues long. V dropped 4 bases and J dropped 2 bases, with 16 bases sitting between them. The CDR3 nucleotides read TGCGCCAGCAGCCCTTGGACAGGGACTACCACAGATACGCAGTATTTT. It specifies CASSPWTGTTTDTQYF.

At least ten counts were recorded for this clone. This rearrangement joins TRBV7-2 to TRBJ2-5; possibly TRBD1 for D (6 bases). The CDR3 loop spans 13 amino acids. Per the germline V gene, CDR1 is SGHTA and CDR2 is FQGNSA. Trimming cost V 3 bases and J 3 bases, with 8 bases left between them. CDR3 in DNA: TGTGCCAGCAGCTTCGGACAGAAAGAGACCCAGTACTTC. Translating it yields CASSFGQKETQYF.

This clone was seen once. The V call is TRBV25-1, the J call TRBJ1-1; 9 bases match TRBD1. The CDR3 sequence is 13 residues long. V shed 6 bases and J 5 bases; nucleotides not matched to a gene: 4. The germline V gene has CDR1 MGHDK and CDR2 SYGVNS. The CDR3 sequence: CASSGTGWTEAFF. In DNA form, the CDR3 reads TGTGCCAGCAGCGGGACAGGGTGGACTGAAGCTTTCTTT.